This TCR beta chain was sequenced during a study of cytomegalovirus exposure and HLA in healthy donors. From germline, CDR1 is SSHAT and CDR2 FNYEAQ (reference sequence). The CDR3 length is 15 residues. V lost 3 bases and J lost 2, with 14 bases in between. The PCR used 60 Vbeta and 13 Jbeta primers. In the original processing: In a later analysis, some 10 million of tens of millions of unique beta chains occurred in at least two donors. The method was immunoSEQ multiplex PCR; TCRdb's version includes in-frame clones alone and lacks a portion of them. The V and J calls and clone size come from that table; D and trimming were worked out from the DNA. This sample yields more than 80,000 clones, of which 64% are seen a single time; 3.2% belongs to the top ten.

The receptor was derived from a man in his fifties or sixties in good health and CMV-seronegative. The rearrangement links TRBV7-7 to TRBJ2-7; D not certain. Sequencing used PBMCs. The chain's CDR3 is CASSLTRHGAYEQYF. CDR3 nucleotide sequence: TGTGCCAGCAGCTTGACAAGGCATGGCGCCTACGAGCAGTACTTC.